The clone carrying this T cell receptor (beta chain) was found many times. The entry originates in a study of regulatory T cells in long-lasting Graves disease. Library construction for TCR beta used iRepertoire HTBI primers and Arm-PCR of CDR3 regions. TCRdb called the multiplex PCR reads again in MiXCR, with one record for every CDR3 protein. The top ten hold around 9.3% of the sample, which has some 490,000 distinct CDR3 sequences, about 12% seen once. The sample's time point: newly diagnosed GD, antithyroid drugs for less than 3 months. PBMC-derived RNA was used for the TCR library. Germline values: CDR1 SGDLS, CDR2 YYNGEE. The V gene end was trimmed by 3 bases and the J gene end by 5 bases; junction bases not matched to a gene: 8. The CDR3 contains 15 residues. These data were also filed under a second study, of T cells in Graves' hyperthyroidism and ophthalmopathy.

The sequence derives from a woman aged 30 to 39 with Graves disease. Sequencing was performed on peripheral blood mononuclear cells (PBMCs), taken at new diagnosis, from a patient treated with antithyroid drugs. The chain employs TRBV9 and TRBJ2-5; 9 nucleotides align to TRBD1. CDR3 bases: TGTGCCAGCAGCGCCCCGGACAGGGGCAGGGAGACCCAGTACTTC. This sequence encodes CASSAPDRGRETQYF. Full variable domain (remainder filled in from reference TRBV9 and TRBJ2-5): DSGVTQTPKHLITATGQRVTLRCSPRSGDLSVYWYQQSLDQGLQFLIQYYNGEERAKGNILERFSAQQFPDLHSELNLSSLELGDSALYFCASSAPDRGRETQYFGPGTRLLVL.